This T cell receptor beta chain was captured by sequencing in a study of identical twins. With regard to this clonotype: Its matching antigen is unknown.

Study-level points and caveats: Invariant T cells like MAIT and iNKT could partly confound the zero-insertion analyses. Models underestimated TCR alpha sharing (out-of-frame) in monozygotic twins.

Donors were all healthy Caucasians. Germline V gene sequence: CDR1 MNHEY, CDR2 SVGEGT. The V and J ends lost 7 bases and 6 bases, in that order; junction bases with no gene match: 15. The CDR3 contains 15 residues. A single record per CDR3 protein comes from TCRdb applying MiXCR to the 5' RACE reads. The repertoire holds under 300,000 distinct CDR3 sequences, roughly 12% seen once, with roughly 3.7% in the top ten. A further study also used this sample, focusing on yellow fever vaccine responses in identical twins.

This chain uses TRBV6-2 or TRBV6-3 with TRBJ2-7; TRBD2 matches 7 bases. Sequencing input: memory (CD45RO+) T cells sorted from blood. The sequence derives from a woman in her late teens or twenties in good health. CDR3 loop: CASIEAGSGKGEQYF. In DNA form, the CDR3 reads TGTGCCAGCATCGAAGCGGGATCAGGAAAGGGCGAGCAGTACTTC.